These 31 T cell receptor beta chains were sequenced from one sample in a study of cytomegalovirus exposure and HLA in healthy donors. A multiplex PCR was run with 60 Vbeta primers and 13 Jbeta primers. The method was immunoSEQ multiplex PCR; TCRdb's version includes in-frame clones alone and lacks a portion of them. Of some 150,000 clones in the sample, 60% to 80% were seen once. Source material: PBMCs. Receptors were obtained from a female donor in good health and CMV-seronegative.

V is TRBV28 and J is TRBJ2-7; D is perhaps TRBD2 (5 bases). The CDR3 consists of 15 residues. CDR1 and CDR2 (germline): MDHEN, SYDVKM. Between the trimmed V and J ends, which lost 5 bases and 2 bases, there was a span of 16 bases. The CDR3 DNA sequence: TGTGCCAGCAGTATCCCCTCGCCGGGGACCTACGAGCAGTACTTC. Translation: CASSIPSPGTYEQYF.

This sequence joins TRBV15 and TRBJ2-7; 9 bases agree with TRBD2. The CDR3 is 15 amino acids. With V trimmed by 4 bases and J by 6 bases, 10 bases remained unmatched. The germline V gene encodes CDR1 LNHNV and CDR2 YYDKDF (reference sequence). The CDR3 DNA reads as TGTGCCACCAGCACTCATAGCGGGAGTCGTCGCGAGCAGTACTTC. Protein product: CATSTHSGSRREQYF.

The chain employs TRBV9 and TRBJ2-2; 7 positions agree with TRBD1. The CDR3 contains 14 residues. The V gene's germline CDR1 is SGDLS and CDR2 YYNGEE. V lost 3 bases and J lost 9; bases outside the gene matches: 8. The CDR3 is CASSADRDLWELFF. DNA for the CDR3: TGTGCCAGCAGCGCAGACAGGGATTTGTGGGAGCTGTTTTTT.

The chain carries TRBV10-2 and TRBJ1-1, with a weak D call TRBD1 (6 bases). The length of the CDR3 is 17 residues. V was pared by 3 bases and J by 4 bases, with 21 bases between. Germline CDR1 reads WSHSY; CDR2 reads SAAADI. CDR3 DNA: TGCGCCAGCAGTGACCCGGGACACCACGGGGCTGGCACTGAAGCTTTCTTT. Its translation is CASSDPGHHGAGTEAFF.

V usage is TRBV18 and J usage is TRBJ2-7, with D possibly matching TRBD2 (5 bases). V lost 1 base and J 0 bases, leaving 13 bases between the germline ends. The germline CDR1 and CDR2 sequences are KGHSH and LQKENI. The CDR3 totals 16 residues. CDR3 DNA: TGTGCCAGCTCACCACGAAGCGGATCGAGCTCCTACGAGCAGTACTTC. Protein sequence: CASSPRSGSSSYEQYF.

The genes are TRBV27 and TRBJ2-5; D unclear. The J call may be wrong; the DNA end is better matched by TRBJ2-7. Germline CDR1 is MNHEY and CDR2 is SMNVEV (reference sequence). This CDR3 has 15 residues. Here the CDR3 DNA reads TGTGCCAGCAGTTCTCTCCGGTCCCAAACCTACGAGCAGTACTTC. This sequence encodes CASSSLRSQTYEQYF.

In this sample, this clone turned up a few times. This rearrangement joins TRBV19 to TRBJ1-4, with no clear D. Per the germline V gene, CDR1 is LNHDA and CDR2 is SQIVND (reference sequence). This CDR3 is 15 amino acids long. Trimming stripped 5 bases from V and 3 bases from J, with 13 bases between. The CDR3 sequence is CASSVLTRSNEKLFF. DNA of the CDR3: TGTGCCAGTAGTGTACTGACGCGGTCTAATGAAAAACTGTTTTTT.

The chain combines TRBV5-6 with TRBJ2-1, with unresolved D. This CDR3 region has 15 residues. CDR1 and CDR2 from the germline V gene are SGHDT and YYEEEE. V gave up 0 bases and J gave up 2 bases, with 9 bases separating them. The CDR3 sequence is CASSLGSTTYNEQFF. The CDR3 DNA sequence: TGTGCCAGCAGCTTGGGCTCTACGACCTACAATGAGCAGTTCTTC.

The chain uses TRBV9 and TRBJ1-1, with 7 nucleotides matching TRBD1. Unmatched junction bases numbered 29, after V lost 10 bases and J lost 5 bases. Germline CDR1 SGDLS, CDR2 YYNGEE. The length of the CDR3 is 19 residues. The CDR3 here is CAPPRWKKTGDRAVTEAFF. CDR3 nucleotides: TGTGCCCCCCCCCGCTGGAAGAAGACGGGTGACAGGGCGGTAACTGAAGCTTTCTTT.

The table lists this clone with a count of one. The chain couples TRBV5-1 to TRBJ2-5, with 9 bases that match TRBD1. This CDR3 spans 17 amino acids. The J segment lost 1 base and the V segment lost 2 bases, leaving 9 bases of the junction unmatched. In germline, CDR1 is SGHRS, CDR2 YFSETQ. The CDR3: CASSLYPGQGIQETQYF. In DNA form, the CDR3 reads TGCGCCAGCAGCTTATACCCGGGACAGGGCATCCAAGAGACCCAGTACTTC.

The V and J genes are TRBV9 and TRBJ2-7, with D unresolved. Germline CDR1 reads SGDLS; CDR2 reads YYNGEE. The CDR3 spans 12 residues. The ends were cut back, 3 bases at V and 4 bases at J, with 8 bases in the middle. The CDR3 DNA follows: TGTGCCAGCAGCGGTACTTCGTACGAGCAGTACTTC. Its translation is CASSGTSYEQYF.

This chain joins TRBV7-9 and TRBJ1-2, with 9 positions matching TRBD1. CDR1 is SEHNR and CDR2 is FQNEAQ in the germline V gene (reference sequence). V shed 5 bases, J shed 3 bases, and the junction held 10 bases outside the gene matches. CDR3 length: 16 amino acids. The CDR3 DNA reads TGTGCCAGCAGCGGACGTACGGGACAGGGCCACTATGGCTACACCTTC. Amino acid sequence: CASSGRTGQGHYGYTF.

The chain combines TRBV15 with TRBJ1-2; 9 nucleotides agree with TRBD1. The junction had 8 bases not matched to a gene; V was cut back by 1 base and J by 8 bases. Germline loops: CDR1 LNHNV, CDR2 YYDKDF (reference sequence). The CDR3 contains 15 residues. CDR3 amino acids: CATSRGEGTGKGYTF. The CDR3 coding sequence is TGTGCCACCAGCAGAGGCGAAGGGACAGGGAAAGGCTACACCTTC.

The chain joins TRBV10-3 to TRBJ2-7, with 7 bases matching TRBD1. Germline CDR1 reads ENHRY; CDR2 reads SYGVKD. V dropped 2 bases and J dropped 9; count of bases not matched to a gene: 19. This CDR3 contains 17 residues. The CDR3 DNA follows: TGTGCCATCAGTGAGGTCATAGGGGACAGCGTCCCGCCGGGGCAGTACTTC. It yields the protein CAISEVIGDSVPPGQYF.

This clone appeared a few times. The chain joins TRBV7-8 to TRBJ2-1; 9 bases fit TRBD1. The germline V gene encodes CDR1 SGHVS and CDR2 FQNEAQ. The CDR3 sequence is 15 residues long. The trim removed 6 bases at V and 4 bases at J, leaving 7 bases unmatched. For the CDR3, the DNA is TGTGCCAGCAGAACTACCGGGACAGGGTACAATGAGCAGTTCTTC. Its protein is CASRTTGTGYNEQFF.

The chain employs TRBV7-2 and TRBJ1-1; tentative D call: TRBD1 (6 bases). Germline V CDR1 and CDR2: SGHTA, FQGNSA. Between the trimmed V and J ends, which lost 2 bases and 5 bases, there was a span of 12 bases. The CDR3 contains 14 residues. The chain's CDR3 is CASSLQGKGTEAFF. The CDR3 region has the DNA TGTGCCAGCAGCTTACAGGGGAAAGGGACTGAAGCTTTCTTT.

The rearrangement uses TRBV10-3 and TRBJ1-3; no clear D gene. Trimming removed 8 bases from V and 2 bases from J, with 13 bases in between. Germline V gives CDR1 ENHRY, CDR2 SYGVKD. The CDR3 extends over 14 amino acids. CDR3 DNA sequence: TGTGCCATCCAAACGGGAGAAGCTGGAAACACCATATATTTT. Amino acids: CAIQTGEAGNTIYF.

The rearrangement links TRBV27 to TRBJ2-2; no reliable D call. CDR3 length equals 15 residues. The germline V gene has CDR1 MNHEY and CDR2 SMNVEV (reference sequence). Deletions cut 4 bases from V and 1 base from J, with 10 bases between. CDR3 protein: CASSYGFLNTGELFF. The CDR3 DNA sequence: TGTGCCAGCAGTTATGGCTTTCTGAACACCGGGGAGCTGTTTTTT.

This clone was observed a few times. The rearrangement uses TRBV7-9 and TRBJ1-1; D gene ambiguous. This CDR3 contains 14 residues. The germline V and J ends were trimmed by 5 bases and 0 bases, with 10 bases remaining between them. CDR1 and CDR2 (germline): SEHNR, FQNEAQ (reference sequence). The CDR3 nucleotides read TGTGCCAGCAGCAAAGACGGAGTGAACACTGAAGCTTTCTTT. Translation: CASSKDGVNTEAFF.

The J gene is TRBJ1-5, the V gene TRBV19; 10 bases are shared with TRBD1. This CDR3 is 18 amino acids long. J lost 0 bases, V lost 6 bases, and 11 bases had no gene match. From germline, CDR1 is LNHDA and CDR2 SQIVND (reference sequence). The CDR3 loop reads CASSPRGQGPLSNQPQHF. The CDR3 bases are TGTGCCAGTAGCCCTCGGGGACAGGGGCCCCTTAGCAATCAGCCCCAGCATTTT.

The gene calls are TRBV14 and TRBJ1-1, with D perhaps TRBD1 (6 bases). The V end lost 3 bases, the J end lost 1 base, and 15 bases lay between the germline ends. The CDR3 spans 16 residues. CDR1 and CDR2 (germline): SGHDN, FVKESK. The CDR3 DNA follows: TGTGCCAGCAGCCATCTCGGGGGGCTCAAGAACACTGAAGCTTTCTTT. This gives the protein CASSHLGGLKNTEAFF.

J is TRBJ2-1 and V is TRBV27; TRBD2 aligns across 14 bases. The CDR3 totals 19 residues. V was clipped by 5 bases and J by 7 bases; unmatched bases: 16. From germline, CDR1 is MNHEY and CDR2 SMNVEV (reference sequence). CDR3 DNA: TGTGCCAGCAGTCCCTCGGGGACTAGCGGGAGAGGGCTGGGAAATGAGCAGTTCTTC. It codes for CASSPSGTSGRGLGNEQFF.

This clone appeared a single time. The chain uses TRBV7-6 and TRBJ2-7, with TRBD1 as a possible D gene (5 bases). Trimming cost V 4 bases and J 0 bases, with 19 bases left between them. Germline V gene data show CDR1 as SGHVS and CDR2 as FNYEAQ. The CDR3 spans 17 residues. The CDR3 DNA is TGTGCCAGCAGCTCTCTTGGGGCAGACACAAACTCCTACGAGCAGTACTTC. Protein sequence: CASSSLGADTNSYEQYF.

This chain uses TRBV10-1 with TRBJ1-1; D uncertain. The CDR3 consists of 13 residues. Trimming took 6 bases from V and 0 from J, leaving 8 bases between them. CDR1 and CDR2 (germline): WNHNN, SYGVQD (reference sequence). The CDR3 loop is CASRGLMNTEAFF. The CDR3 nucleotides are TGCGCCAGCAGAGGACTGATGAACACTGAAGCTTTCTTT.

V usage is TRBV9 and J usage is TRBJ2-5; TRBD2 matches at 8 bases. The CDR3 consists of 15 residues. With 2 bases clipped from V and 11 bases from J, the junction kept 14 bases outside the gene matches. CDR1 and CDR2 from the germline V gene are SGDLS and YYNGEE. The CDR3 is CASSVIGLALDEQYF. The CDR3, as DNA: TGTGCCAGCAGCGTTATAGGACTAGCCCTTGATGAGCAGTACTTC.

The chain carries TRBV11-2 and TRBJ2-7; possibly TRBD1 for D (6 bases). The CDR3 length is 14 residues. Trimming removed 5 bases from V and 6 bases from J, with 17 bases in between. CDR1 is SGHAT, CDR2 FQNNGV, per germline. This CDR3 reads CASSLGHAQVEQYF. Written as DNA, the CDR3 is TGTGCCAGCAGCCTGGGACACGCCCAGGTCGAGCAGTACTTC.

The gene calls are TRBV6-1 and TRBJ1-5, with D unresolved. CDR1 is MNHNS, CDR2 SASEGT, per germline. V lost 2 bases and J 3 bases, leaving 20 bases between the germline ends. The CDR3 extends over 18 amino acids. The CDR3, as DNA: TGTGCCAGCAGTGAATTCGGCCGTGACCGGGGTTTCAATCAGCCCCAGCATTTT. Translated, it gives CASSEFGRDRGFNQPQHF.

V gene TRBV7-3 combines with J gene TRBJ2-5, with D perhaps TRBD2 (5 bases). Trimming removed 5 bases from V and 5 bases from J, with 18 bases in between. Germline loops: CDR1 SGHTA, CDR2 FQGTGA. This CDR3 has 15 amino acids. CDR3 nucleotide sequence: TGTGCCAGCAGCGCAGGCGGGCGGTGGGGTGAGACCCAGTACTTC. This codes for CASSAGGRWGETQYF.

This clone was seen more than once but under ten times. The chain couples TRBV4-2 to TRBJ2-2, with D possibly being TRBD2 (5 bases). This CDR3 region has 17 residues. Germline-derived CDR1 and CDR2 are LGHNA and YNFKEQ. Trimming pared 3 bases from V and 6 bases from J, leaving 20 bases between. The CDR3 DNA follows: TGTGCCAGCAGCCACCACCTAGCTCTCGACACCGCCGGGGAGCTGTTTTTT. Its translation is CASSHHLALDTAGELFF.

V gene TRBV2 combines with J gene TRBJ2-6, with D hard to call. V lost 1 base to trimming and J lost 4 bases, with 8 bases between them. The CDR3 spans 15 residues. Germline V gene data show CDR1 as SNHLY and CDR2 as FYNNEI. DNA of the CDR3: TGTGCCAGCAGTGAAGACAGTTCCGGGGCCAACGTCCTGACTTTC. Translated: CASSEDSSGANVLTF.

V gene TRBV2 combines with J gene TRBJ2-3; TRBD2 might be the D (7 bases). The CDR3 is 15 residues long. V was trimmed by 6 bases and J by 1 base, leaving 14 bases between them. CDR1 is SNHLY, CDR2 FYNNEI, per germline. CDR3 in amino acids: CASRSRGGGTDTQYF. The CDR3 nucleotides are TGTGCCAGCAGGAGTAGGGGGGGAGGCACAGATACGCAGTATTTT.